The rows below give T cell receptor beta chains drawn from one sample of a study of blood T cell repertoires in COVID-19. The data were produced by immunoSEQ multiplex PCR, yet TCRdb's version contains in-frame clones alone and is incomplete. The table records about 150,000 clones, roughly 83% of them present only once. The sample was peripheral blood. The receptors were gathered from a woman in her sixties with acute or convalescent COVID-19. CDR3s include the opening cysteine and the closing phenylalanine or tryptophan. D genes are given only for firm matches. A clone size is listed for some rows: how often the clone was seen (once, few, many), or a class if it is expanded.

>15|TRBJ1-1|TRBV5-1|.|.
TGCGCCAGCAGCTTGGACTCGGGGGGCAACACTGAAGCTTTCTTT
CASSLDSGGNTEAFF
>13|TRBJ2-1|TRBV18|.|.
TGTGCCAGCTCACCGGACAGGGAGGGTGAGCAGTTCTTC
CASSPDREGEQFF
>11|TRBJ1-2|TRBV30|.|.
TGTGCCTACCTGGCCTCGTGGGGCTACACCTTC
CAYLASWGYTF
>14|TRBJ2-3|TRBV7-9|.|.
TGTGCCAGCAGCCCTCGGGGTAGAACAGATACGCAGTATTTT
CASSPRGRTDTQYF
>14|TRBJ1-1|TRBV6-4|TRBD1|.
TGTGCCAGCAGTGGGGACAGGGGAAGCACTGAAGCTTTCTTT
CASSGDRGSTEAFF
>15|TRBJ2-5|TRBV11-3|.|.
TGTGCCAGCTCCCCCGGCGCTCGGAGGGGAGAGACCCAGTACTTC
CASSPGARRGETQYF
>14|TRBJ1-2|TRBV5-1|.|.
TGCGCCAGCAGCCCGACGGCAGGGAACTATGGCTACACCTTC
CASSPTAGNYGYTF
>15|TRBJ1-6|TRBV3-1/TRBV3-2|.|.
TGTGCCAGCAGCCCCTCGGGACAAAATAATTCACCCCTCCACTTT
CASSPSGQNNSPLHF
>16|TRBJ1-3|TRBV2|.|.
TGTGCCAGCAGTGTTTGGGCCGAGGGCCCAGGAGGCACCATATATTTT
CASSVWAEGPGGTIYF
>13|TRBJ1-1|TRBV12-3/TRBV12-4|.|few
TGTGCCAGCAGTCCTAGCCTAATAGAAGAAGCTTTCTTT
CASSPSLIEEAFF
>13|TRBJ2-5|TRBV2|TRBD2|.
TGTGCCACCAGAGAAATAGCGGGCGAGACCCAGTACTTC
CATREIAGETQYF
>16|TRBJ2-1|TRBV27|TRBD2|.
TGTGCCAGCAGTCCCCTAGCGGGGGGGTTCTACAATGAGCAGTTCTTC
CASSPLAGGFYNEQFF
>15|TRBJ1-5|TRBV5-5|TRBD1|few
TGTGCCAGCAGCTTGATGACAGGGGAAGGTCAGCCCCAGCATTTT
CASSLMTGEGQPQHF
>15|TRBJ2-1|TRBV5-1|TRBD2|.
TGCGCCAGCAGCTTGGTAGTAGCGGGGCCCAATGAGCAGTTCTTC
CASSLVVAGPNEQFF
>14|TRBJ1-2|TRBV7-6|.|.
TGTGCCAGCAGCCCGGGACTTTCAAACTATGGCTACACCTTC
CASSPGLSNYGYTF
>13|TRBJ1-1|TRBV10-3|TRBD1|.
TGTGCCGCCAAGGGACAGGGCGAAACTGAAGCTTTCTTT
CAAKGQGETEAFF
>15|TRBJ2-3|TRBV5-6|TRBD1|.
TGTGCCAGCAGCAGATGGACAGGGGGCCCAGATACGCAGTATTTT
CASSRWTGGPDTQYF
>14|TRBJ1-2|TRBV28|.|.
TGTGCCAGCGATACCAGGTCCCGGTACTATGGCTACACCTTC
CASDTRSRYYGYTF
>14|TRBJ1-2|TRBV28|.|.
TGTGCCAGCCATCCGCCAGGACAGATCTATGGCTACACCTTC
CASHPPGQIYGYTF
>18|TRBJ1-5|TRBV2|TRBD1|.
TGTGCCAGCAGTTCCGAGAGAGGGGGCGCGAGTAGCAATCAGCCCCAGCATTTT
CASSSERGGASSNQPQHF
>12|TRBJ1-1|TRBV19|.|once
TGTGCCAGTAGCGCAAGCGCAGTTGAAGCTTTCTTT
CASSASAVEAFF
>13|TRBJ2-1|TRBV30|.|.
TGTGCCTGGAGTACCGGGAATGACAATGAGCAGTTCTTC
CAWSTGNDNEQFF
>13|TRBJ1-1|TRBV11-2|TRBD1|.
TGTGCCAGCAGCTTAGGACAGGGAATTGAAGCTTTCTTT
CASSLGQGIEAFF
>15|TRBJ1-4|TRBV28|TRBD1|.
TGTGCCAGCAGTTTAGGGGTCAGGGGGCGGGAAAAACTGTTTTTT
CASSLGVRGREKLFF
>13|TRBJ2-3|TRBV6-5|.|.
TGTGCCAGCATGAACCCGGGCACAGATACGCAGTATTTT
CASMNPGTDTQYF
>13|TRBJ1-2|TRBV5-1|.|.
TGCGCCAGCAGCTTGGGACAGTCCTATGGCTACACCTTC
CASSLGQSYGYTF
>15|TRBJ1-6|TRBV2|TRBD1|.
TGTGCCAGCAGAGGAAAGGGCAGGGGGGATTCACCCCTCCACTTT
CASRGKGRGDSPLHF
>12|TRBJ1-1|TRBV28|.|.
TGTGCCAGCAGCGTCAGTTGGACTGAAGCTTTCTTT
CASSVSWTEAFF
>14|TRBJ1-6|TRBV12-1|.|.
TGTGCCAGCAGCTCCTACCGGACAGGATCACCCCTCCACTTT
CASSSYRTGSPLHF
>16|TRBJ1-2|TRBV6-5|.|.
TGTGCCAGCAGTTACTCGGGGCAGGGGCAACTCTATGGCTACACCTTC
CASSYSGQGQLYGYTF
>15|TRBJ2-3|TRBV27|TRBD2|.
TGTGCCATCCGGGGGACTAGCGGGGGCACAGATACGCAGTATTTT
CAIRGTSGGTDTQYF
>17|TRBJ1-3|TRBV4-2|.|.
TGTGCCAGCAGCCAAGAGGGGGGAGTGGTCATTAGAAACACCATATATTTT
CASSQEGGVVIRNTIYF
>12|TRBJ1-2|TRBV11-2|.|.
TGTGCCAGCAGCTTACGGGGAGGTGGCTACACCTTC
CASSLRGGGYTF
>18|TRBJ2-5|TRBV6-2/TRBV6-3|TRBD2|.
TGTGCCAGCAGTTTCAACCCCATGTGGCTAGCGGAACAAGAGACCCAGTACTTC
CASSFNPMWLAEQETQYF
>13|TRBJ2-3|TRBV30|.|.
TGTGCCTGGAGTCTCGGACAGACAGATACGCAGTATTTT
CAWSLGQTDTQYF
>17|TRBJ1-4|TRBV7-9|.|.
TGTGCCAGCAGCTTAAAAAGCTCAGGGAGGTCTAATGAAAAACTGTTTTTT
CASSLKSSGRSNEKLFF
>13|TRBJ1-2|TRBV28|.|.
TGTGCCAGCCAGTCCCCACCGGGCTATGGCTACACCTTC
CASQSPPGYGYTF
>15|TRBJ2-5|TRBV5-4|TRBD2|.
TGTGCCAGCAGCTTGAGCGGGGGGCTCAGCGAGACCCAGTACTTC
CASSLSGGLSETQYF
>16|TRBJ2-1|TRBV4-2|TRBD2|.
TGTGCCAGCAGCCTCCAAAGCGGGGGGGCCTACAATGAGCAGTTCTTC
CASSLQSGGAYNEQFF
>16|TRBJ2-3|TRBV19|TRBD1|many
TGTGCCAGTAGTCCGCGGACAGGGTGGAAGGCAGATACGCAGTATTTT
CASSPRTGWKADTQYF